What follows is one TCR beta chain and its context. The antigen remains undetermined. This sample is part of a study of cytomegalovirus exposure and HLA in healthy donors. Notes on the study in general: A later analysis, which compared TCR beta chains of equal frequency, found the HLA-associated ones more clonally expanded. Owing to their indistinguishability, certain V segments, notably TRBV6-2 and TRBV6-3, were excluded.

Deletions cut 3 bases from V and 1 base from J, with 19 bases between. Germline V lookup: CDR1 SGHTA, CDR2 FQGNSA. The length of the CDR3 is 18 residues. PCR employed 60 Vbeta and 13 Jbeta primers. Data came from immunoSEQ multiplex PCR; TCRdb stores just in-frame clones and leaves some out. The profile shows about 230,000 clones, approximately 90% of them singletons. The TCR sequence derives from a woman aged 18-29 years in good health and CMV-seronegative. Input material: PBMCs. V usage is TRBV7-2 and J usage is TRBJ2-1; D might be TRBD2 (6 bases). This CDR3 is CASSFMGRRALSYNEQFF. The CDR3 nucleotides are TGTGCCAGCAGCTTCATGGGCCGGAGGGCCTTATCCTACAATGAGCAGTTCTTC.